Listed below are T cell receptor beta chains from one sample, sequenced in a study of PD-1 blockade in classical Hodgkin lymphoma. Assay: immunoSEQ multiplex PCR; the TCRdb copy retains only in-frame clones and omits some. The sample has 75,000 to 95,000 clones, 83% seen once. Specimen: peripheral blood mononuclear cells (PBMCs), collected before the fourth cycle of nivolumab. The receptors stem from a human donor with classical Hodgkin lymphoma. CDR3s include the opening cysteine and the closing phenylalanine or tryptophan. The order of the fields is CDR3 protein, CDR3 DNA, J gene, V gene, D gene, clone size. The D gene is left open where the match is weak. The size of a clone is reported for some rows only, either as once, few or many, or as a class for expanded clones.

CDR3 protein: CASSLYLQEPPGEQYF; CDR3 DNA: TGTGCCAGCAGCTTGTACCTACAGGAGCCTCCGGGAGAGCAGTACTTC; J gene: TRBJ2-7; V gene: TRBV11-1; D gene: NA; clone size: NA
CDR3 protein: CASSQAGGHEQFF; CDR3 DNA: TGTGCCAGCAGCCAAGCTGGGGGGCACGAGCAGTTCTTC; J gene: TRBJ2-1; V gene: TRBV4-2; D gene: NA; clone size: once
CDR3 protein: CASSVLAGGPARTDTQYF; CDR3 DNA: TGTGCCAGCAGCGTGCTAGCGGGAGGGCCTGCCCGCACAGATACGCAGTATTTT; J gene: TRBJ2-3; V gene: TRBV9; D gene: TRBD2; clone size: NA
CDR3 protein: CASSVESGRTYEQYF; CDR3 DNA: TGTGCCAGCAGCGTAGAAAGCGGGAGAACGTACGAGCAGTACTTC; J gene: TRBJ2-7; V gene: TRBV9; D gene: TRBD2; clone size: NA
CDR3 protein: CASSSGGTGANEKLFF; CDR3 DNA: TGCGCCAGCAGCTCCGGGGGGACTGGGGCTAATGAAAAACTGTTTTTT; J gene: TRBJ1-4; V gene: TRBV5-1; D gene: NA; clone size: NA
CDR3 protein: CASSSSVGVLSSYNEQFF; CDR3 DNA: TGCGCCAGCAGTTCCTCGGTAGGGGTACTGAGCTCCTACAATGAGCAGTTCTTC; J gene: TRBJ2-1; V gene: TRBV5-1; D gene: NA; clone size: NA
CDR3 protein: CASSLVGRINYGYTF; CDR3 DNA: TGCGCCAGCAGCTTGGTAGGCCGTATTAACTATGGCTACACCTTC; J gene: TRBJ1-2; V gene: TRBV5-1; D gene: NA; clone size: NA
CDR3 protein: CASSPRLAGEGVEQFF; CDR3 DNA: TGTGCCAGCAGCCCGCGACTAGCGGGAGAAGGCGTTGAGCAGTTCTTC; J gene: TRBJ2-1; V gene: TRBV7-2; D gene: TRBD2; clone size: NA
CDR3 protein: CASSPVLGSQTSSYTF; CDR3 DNA: TGTGCCAGCAGCCCGGTTTTGGGCAGTCAGACGTCTAGCTACACCTTC; J gene: TRBJ1-2; V gene: TRBV5-6; D gene: NA; clone size: NA
CDR3 protein: CASSLELLRNTIYF; CDR3 DNA: TGTGCCAGTAGTCTTGAGCTTCTGCGAAACACCATATATTTT; J gene: TRBJ1-3; V gene: TRBV19; D gene: NA; clone size: once
CDR3 protein: CASSPRGDYNEQFF; CDR3 DNA: TGCGCCAGCAGCCCCCGAGGCGACTACAATGAGCAGTTCTTC; J gene: TRBJ2-1; V gene: TRBV5-1; D gene: NA; clone size: few
CDR3 protein: CASSRVVGPGEQYF; CDR3 DNA: TGTGCCAGCAGCCGAGTTGTGGGGCCGGGCGAGCAGTACTTC; J gene: TRBJ2-7; V gene: TRBV14; D gene: NA; clone size: NA
CDR3 protein: CASSVEKGGANGYTF; CDR3 DNA: TGTGCCAGCAGCGTAGAGAAAGGGGGGGCGAATGGCTACACCTTC; J gene: TRBJ1-2; V gene: TRBV9; D gene: NA; clone size: few
CDR3 protein: CAISEVGRTGELFF; CDR3 DNA: TGTGCCATCAGTGAGGTTGGGAGGACCGGGGAGCTGTTTTTT; J gene: TRBJ2-2; V gene: TRBV10-3; D gene: NA; clone size: NA
CDR3 protein: CASSAPGHIYEQYF; CDR3 DNA: TGTGCCAGCAGCGCTCCGGGACACATCTACGAGCAGTACTTC; J gene: TRBJ2-7; V gene: TRBV5-6; D gene: NA; clone size: once
CDR3 protein: CASSPRDTSYEQYF; CDR3 DNA: TGCGCCAGCAGCCCCCGGGACACCTCCTACGAGCAGTACTTC; J gene: TRBJ2-7; V gene: TRBV5-1; D gene: NA; clone size: NA
CDR3 protein: CASSFTPSYEQYF; CDR3 DNA: TGTGCCAGCAGCTTCACCCCCAGCTACGAGCAGTACTTC; J gene: TRBJ2-7; V gene: TRBV7-2; D gene: NA; clone size: NA
CDR3 protein: CASSPGGGASLNIQYF; CDR3 DNA: TGCGCCAGCAGCCCCGGAGGGGGGGCGTCCCTAAACATTCAGTACTTC; J gene: TRBJ2-4; V gene: TRBV5-1; D gene: NA; clone size: NA
CDR3 protein: CSVSGRGRSGNTIYF; CDR3 DNA: TGCAGCGTTTCAGGGCGGGGTCGGAGTGGAAACACCATATATTTT; J gene: TRBJ1-3; V gene: TRBV29-1; D gene: NA; clone size: NA
CDR3 protein: CASSGRGQFAYEQYF; CDR3 DNA: TGTGCCAGCAGCGGCCGGGGGCAGTTTGCCTACGAGCAGTACTTC; J gene: TRBJ2-7; V gene: TRBV7-2; D gene: NA; clone size: NA
CDR3 protein: CASSLGASTDTQYF; CDR3 DNA: TGCGCCAGCAGCTTGGGTGCCTCCACAGATACGCAGTATTTT; J gene: TRBJ2-3; V gene: TRBV5-1; D gene: NA; clone size: NA
CDR3 protein: CASSITGVPGELFF; CDR3 DNA: TGTGCCAGCAGCATAACAGGGGTCCCCGGGGAGCTGTTTTTT; J gene: TRBJ2-2; V gene: TRBV27; D gene: TRBD1; clone size: few
CDR3 protein: CASSYSRPSGKDEQYF; CDR3 DNA: TGTGCCAGCAGTTACTCGAGGCCTAGCGGGAAGGACGAGCAGTACTTC; J gene: TRBJ2-7; V gene: TRBV6-6; D gene: TRBD2; clone size: NA
CDR3 protein: CASSYRGQVNEKLFF; CDR3 DNA: TGTGCCAGCAGTTACAGGGGACAGGTTAATGAAAAACTGTTTTTT; J gene: TRBJ1-4; V gene: TRBV6-6; D gene: TRBD1; clone size: once
CDR3 protein: CASSLYPGTSTGDNEQFF; CDR3 DNA: TGTGCCAGCAGTCTATACCCTGGGACTAGCACCGGCGACAATGAGCAGTTCTTC; J gene: TRBJ2-1; V gene: TRBV27; D gene: TRBD2; clone size: NA
CDR3 protein: CASSQDAGTSLEGGYTF; CDR3 DNA: TGTGCCAGCAGCCAAGATGCGGGGACCTCTTTAGAGGGTGGCTACACCTTC; J gene: TRBJ1-2; V gene: TRBV4-2; D gene: NA; clone size: once
CDR3 protein: CATRTGYEQYF; CDR3 DNA: TGTGCCACCCGGACCGGCTACGAGCAGTACTTC; J gene: TRBJ2-7; V gene: TRBV6-5; D gene: NA; clone size: NA
CDR3 protein: CASSMTVNYGYTF; CDR3 DNA: TGTGCCAGTAGTATGACAGTTAACTATGGCTACACCTTC; J gene: TRBJ1-2; V gene: TRBV19; D gene: NA; clone size: NA
CDR3 protein: CSVGTSGGHGELFF; CDR3 DNA: TGCAGCGTTGGGACTAGTGGGGGTCACGGGGAGCTGTTTTTT; J gene: TRBJ2-2; V gene: TRBV29-1; D gene: TRBD2; clone size: NA
CDR3 protein: CASSPLDSYNQPQHF; CDR3 DNA: TGTGCCAGCAGTCCTCTGGACAGCTACAATCAGCCCCAGCATTTT; J gene: TRBJ1-5; V gene: TRBV28; D gene: NA; clone size: NA
CDR3 protein: CASRGRDTGELFF; CDR3 DNA: TGTGCCAGCAGGGGCCGGGACACCGGGGAGCTGTTTTTT; J gene: TRBJ2-2; V gene: TRBV6-1; D gene: NA; clone size: NA
CDR3 protein: CASSQGPGLDEQFF; CDR3 DNA: TGTGCCAGCAGCCAAGGGCCAGGCCTCGATGAGCAGTTCTTC; J gene: TRBJ2-1; V gene: TRBV4-2; D gene: NA; clone size: NA
CDR3 protein: CASSPLAGAGDTQYF; CDR3 DNA: TGTGCCAGCTCACCCCTAGCGGGAGCCGGAGATACGCAGTATTTT; J gene: TRBJ2-3; V gene: TRBV18; D gene: TRBD2; clone size: NA
CDR3 protein: CASSSITGPGYEQYF; CDR3 DNA: TGTGCCAGCAGCTCCATTACAGGACCTGGCTACGAGCAGTACTTC; J gene: TRBJ2-7; V gene: TRBV6-5; D gene: NA; clone size: once
CDR3 protein: CASSLQAGRNTEAFF; CDR3 DNA: TGTGCCAGCAGCTTACAGGCAGGGAGGAACACTGAAGCTTTCTTT; J gene: TRBJ1-1; V gene: TRBV7-8; D gene: NA; clone size: NA
CDR3 protein: CASSQSPGGEGWAGARELFF; CDR3 DNA: TGTGCCAGCAGCCAATCCCCAGGGGGCGAAGGTTGGGCGGGGGCGCGGGAGCTGTTTTTT; J gene: TRBJ2-2; V gene: TRBV4-2; D gene: NA; clone size: NA
CDR3 protein: CASSSPGGPNTGELFF; CDR3 DNA: TGTGCCAGCAGCTCCCCGGGAGGCCCCAACACCGGGGAGCTGTTTTTT; J gene: TRBJ2-2; V gene: TRBV7-3; D gene: TRBD2; clone size: NA
CDR3 protein: CASSQTGNTYEQYF; CDR3 DNA: TGCGCCAGCAGCCAAACAGGGAACACCTACGAGCAGTACTTC; J gene: TRBJ2-7; V gene: TRBV5-1; D gene: NA; clone size: NA
CDR3 protein: CASSESGVGGDTQYF; CDR3 DNA: TGTGCCAGCAGTGAATCAGGCGTCGGAGGGGATACGCAGTATTTT; J gene: TRBJ2-3; V gene: TRBV6-1; D gene: NA; clone size: NA
CDR3 protein: CASSLGLPIGNEQFF; CDR3 DNA: TGTGCCAGCAGCTTGGGACTGCCGATAGGGAATGAGCAGTTCTTC; J gene: TRBJ2-1; V gene: TRBV5-4; D gene: NA; clone size: NA
CDR3 protein: CATSIRQVGQPQHF; CDR3 DNA: TGTGCCACCAGCATCAGACAGGTCGGTCAGCCCCAGCATTTT; J gene: TRBJ1-5; V gene: TRBV15; D gene: NA; clone size: NA
CDR3 protein: CASRSQTAPGANVLTF; CDR3 DNA: TGTGCCAGTAGGAGCCAGACAGCCCCTGGGGCCAACGTCCTGACTTTC; J gene: TRBJ2-6; V gene: TRBV19; D gene: NA; clone size: NA
CDR3 protein: CASSLEAQGKTQYF; CDR3 DNA: TGTGCCAGCAGCTTAGAAGCGCAGGGGAAGACCCAGTACTTC; J gene: TRBJ2-5; V gene: TRBV7-2; D gene: NA; clone size: NA
CDR3 protein: CAIRQGLGNTIYF; CDR3 DNA: TGTGCCATCAGACAGGGTTTAGGAAACACCATATATTTT; J gene: TRBJ1-3; V gene: TRBV10-3; D gene: NA; clone size: NA
CDR3 protein: CASSLIQGGTGELFF; CDR3 DNA: TGTGCCAGCAGCTTAATACAGGGGGGCACCGGGGAGCTGTTTTTT; J gene: TRBJ2-2; V gene: TRBV7-6; D gene: TRBD1; clone size: NA
CDR3 protein: CASSARQGAEEQYF; CDR3 DNA: TGTGCCAGCAGCGCAAGACAGGGGGCGGAGGAGCAGTACTTC; J gene: TRBJ2-7; V gene: TRBV5-6; D gene: TRBD1; clone size: NA